A selection of T cell receptor beta chains follows, all from one sample in a study of T-cell reconstitution after alpha-beta-depleted transplantation in children. Each CDR3 protein is one row after TCRdb ran MiXCR on the PCR reads. The sample records more than 85,000 distinct CDR3 sequences, over 6% being singletons. This specimen was PBMCs, taken before TCRalphabeta/CD19-depleted stem cell transplant. The receptors derive from a boy between 2 and 10 years old with acute lymphoblastic leukemia, due to receive a stem cell transplant. CDR3s include the opening cysteine and the closing phenylalanine or tryptophan. A D gene is named only where the DNA matches it firmly. Size tells how often a clone was seen (once, few, many) or the class of an expanded clone, and some rows leave it out.

j_call clone_size v_call d_call cdr3_aa cdr3_nt
TRBJ1-5 NA TRBV7-2 NA CASSLDGGSGNQPQHF TGTGCCAGCAGCTTAGACGGGGGGAGCGGCAATCAGCCCCAGCATTTT
TRBJ1-6 many TRBV18 NA CASSQDQWPNSPLHF TGTGCCAGCTCACAGGACCAGTGGCCTAATTCACCCCTCCACTTT
TRBJ2-1 few TRBV20-1 TRBD2 CSPMGLVDNEQFF TGCAGCCCCATGGGACTAGTGGACAATGAGCAGTTCTTC
TRBJ2-2 many TRBV4-1 NA CASSQDIGLTTGELFF TGCGCCAGCAGCCAAGATATCGGACTGACCACCGGGGAGCTGTTTTTT
TRBJ2-7 many TRBV25-1 NA CASTKVDGTYEQYF TGTGCCAGCACCAAGGTGGACGGAACCTACGAGCAGTACTTC
TRBJ1-2 few TRBV7-2 NA CASSRDWGEGYTF TGTGCCAGCAGCCGGGACTGGGGCGAGGGCTACACCTTC
TRBJ1-5 NA TRBV6-6 NA CASKGRHQPQHF TGTGCCAGCAAGGGGCGACATCAGCCCCAGCATTTT
TRBJ2-6 many TRBV11-1 TRBD2 CASSSGTSGRDSGANVLTF TGTGCCAGCAGCTCGGGGACTAGCGGGCGAGACTCTGGGGCCAACGTCCTGACTTTC
TRBJ2-5 many TRBV6-1 TRBD2 CASTAGGTVQETQYF TGTGCCAGCACCGCGGGGGGGACTGTCCAAGAGACCCAGTACTTC
TRBJ2-5 many TRBV20-1 NA CSAREVASGLGETQYF TGCAGTGCTAGAGAGGTGGCGAGCGGGCTAGGCGAGACCCAGTACTTC
TRBJ2-1 many TRBV14 TRBD2 CASSRQTSGYEQFF TGTGCCAGCAGTCGACAGACTAGCGGTTATGAGCAGTTCTTC
TRBJ2-5 few TRBV11-2 TRBD2 CASSSIPSGGAGTQYF TGTGCCAGCAGCTCCATCCCGAGCGGGGGGGCAGGGACCCAGTACTTC
TRBJ1-1 many TRBV20-1 TRBD1 CSARALRGQGTEAFF TGCAGTGCTAGAGCCTTGAGGGGACAGGGTACTGAAGCTTTCTTT
TRBJ2-7 many TRBV27 NA CASSLSIGPYEQYF TGTGCCAGCAGTTTATCTATCGGTCCCTACGAGCAGTACTTC
TRBJ1-2 few TRBV6-1 TRBD1 CASSGDSSNYGYTF TGTGCCAGCAGTGGGGACAGCTCTAACTATGGCTACACCTTC
TRBJ2-7 many TRBV20-1 TRBD2 CSASRPGSSGSTYEQYF TGCAGTGCTAGCCGTCCGGGTTCTAGCGGGTCTACCTACGAGCAGTACTTC
TRBJ2-5 NA TRBV12-3/TRBV12-4 NA CASSPTEAWETQCF TGTGCCAGCAGTCCAACCGAGGCGTGGGAGACCCAGTGCTTC
TRBJ2-1 NA TRBV15 TRBD2 CATSRDTGTSIDEQFF TGTGCCACCAGCAGAGACACCGGGACTAGCATAGATGAGCAGTTCTTC
TRBJ2-7 many TRBV5-1 NA CASRTNPYEQYF TGCGCCAGCAGGACGAATCCCTACGAGCAGTACTTC
TRBJ2-7 NA TRBV5-1 TRBD2 CASSLESAGGRYEQYF TGCGCCAGCAGCTTGGAGTCGGCGGGGGGCAGGTACGAGCAGTACTTC
TRBJ2-1 many TRBV7-3 NA CASSPVGTNNEQFF TGTGCCAGCAGCCCTGTTGGGACCAACAATGAGCAGTTCTTC
TRBJ2-7 many TRBV7-2 NA CASSLPGVEQYF TGTGCCAGCAGCTTACCCGGGGTTGAGCAGTACTTC
TRBJ2-4 many TRBV29-1 TRBD1 CSVEAGTGGENIQYF TGCAGCGTTGAGGCCGGGACAGGAGGGGAAAACATTCAGTACTTC
TRBJ2-5 NA TRBV6-1 TRBD1 CASSQGQGGGTQYF TGTGCCAGCAGTCAGGGACAGGGGGGTGGGACCCAGTACTTC
TRBJ1-5 few TRBV2 NA CASRTGVNQPQHF TGTGCCAGCAGGACGGGGGTTAATCAGCCCCAGCATTTT
TRBJ1-5 few TRBV3-1 TRBD1 CASSPRTGGNQPQHF TGTGCCAGCAGCCCCCGGACAGGGGGCAATCAGCCCCAGCATTTT
TRBJ1-1 NA TRBV12-3/TRBV12-4 NA CASSFGGRTEAFF TGTGCCAGCAGTTTTGGGGGGCGGACTGAAGCTTTCTTT
TRBJ1-1 NA TRBV2 NA CASSEARIPGTEAFF TGTGCCAGCAGTGAAGCTCGAATCCCTGGGACTGAAGCTTTCTTT
TRBJ2-5 NA TRBV7-2 TRBD2 CASRTLPGGSQETQYF TGTGCCAGCAGGACCCTACCGGGAGGGAGCCAAGAGACCCAGTACTTC
TRBJ1-1 NA TRBV20-1 NA CSVPGNMNTEAFF TGCAGTGTCCCAGGAAATATGAACACTGAAGCTTTCTTT
TRBJ1-2 NA TRBV7-9 NA CASSSDGYTF TGTGCCAGCAGCTCGGATGGCTACACCTTC
TRBJ1-5 many TRBV7-2 TRBD1 CASSLNRGSNQPQHF TGTGCCAGCAGCTTAAACAGGGGTAGCAATCAGCCCCAGCATTTT
TRBJ2-3 NA TRBV12-3/TRBV12-4 TRBD2 CASCPQSGGGPSTDTQYF TGTGCCAGCTGTCCCCAGAGCGGGGGGGGTCCTAGCACAGATACGCAGTATTTT
TRBJ2-7 many TRBV12-3/TRBV12-4 NA CASSYPGATYEQYF TGTGCCAGCAGTTACCCGGGGGCGACCTACGAGCAGTACTTC
TRBJ2-1 many TRBV20-1 TRBD2 CSARLLLAASYNEQFF TGCAGTGCTAGACTTTTACTAGCGGCTTCCTACAATGAGCAGTTCTTC
TRBJ2-1 many TRBV19 TRBD2 CASSIGVAGAFDSYNEQFF TGTGCCAGTAGTATAGGAGTAGCGGGGGCATTCGACTCCTACAATGAGCAGTTCTTC
TRBJ1-2 NA TRBV13 TRBD1 CASSPGQLVYGYTF TGTGCCAGCAGCCCGGGACAGTTAGTCTATGGCTACACCTTC
TRBJ2-2 many TRBV7-3 TRBD1 CASSSRQGSTGELFF TGTGCCAGCAGCTCACGACAGGGAAGCACCGGGGAGCTGTTTTTT
TRBJ2-5 NA TRBV4-2 TRBD1 CASSPDRIGSKGYQETQYF TGTGCCAGCAGCCCGGACAGGATTGGGTCGAAGGGGTACCAAGAGACCCAGTACTTC
TRBJ2-2 many TRBV11-3 NA CASSRVATGELFF TGTGCCAGCAGTCGGGTCGCCACCGGGGAGCTGTTTTTT
TRBJ2-5 few TRBV6-6 NA CASSFDSSETQYF TGTGCCAGCAGCTTCGACAGCTCAGAGACCCAGTACTTC
TRBJ2-1 many TRBV4-2 TRBD1 CASSGTGGMGNEQFF TGTGCCAGCAGTGGGACAGGAGGGATGGGCAATGAGCAGTTCTTC
TRBJ2-3 many TRBV7-2 NA CASSLALGGDTQYF TGTGCCAGCAGCTTAGCGCTAGGGGGAGATACGCAGTATTTT
TRBJ1-1 many TRBV20-1 NA CSAPTTVQNTEAFF TGCAGTGCCCCAACGACAGTTCAGAACACTGAAGCTTTCTTT
TRBJ2-2 NA TRBV6-1 TRBD1 CASIPGTANTGELFF TGTGCCAGCATCCCCGGGACAGCGAACACCGGGGAGCTGTTTTTT
TRBJ2-2 NA TRBV6-6 NA CASSPARVGELFF TGTGCCAGCAGTCCAGCCAGGGTGGGGGAGCTGTTTTTT
TRBJ1-2 many TRBV29-1 NA CSVRSGGYTF TGCAGCGTTCGTTCGGGCGGCTACACCTTC
TRBJ1-2 many TRBV10-3 NA CAISESTGDSNYGYTF TGTGCCATCAGTGAGTCGACGGGGGACTCTAACTATGGCTACACCTTC
TRBJ2-6 few TRBV6-5 NA CASSYGGTGANVLTF TGTGCCAGCAGTTACGGAGGGACTGGGGCCAACGTCCTGACTTTC
TRBJ2-6 NA TRBV28 NA CASSPNWRNLEGANVLTF TGTGCCAGCAGCCCCAACTGGCGAAATCTGGAGGGGGCCAACGTCCTGACTTTC
TRBJ2-7 many TRBV27 TRBD1 CASSLTGDSSYEQYF TGTGCCAGCAGTCTGACCGGGGACAGCTCCTACGAGCAGTACTTC
TRBJ2-5 NA TRBV6-6 TRBD1 CASNTGQGETQYF TGTGCCAGCAACACGGGACAGGGAGAGACCCAGTACTTC
TRBJ2-7 NA TRBV27 NA CASSYGAGEQYF TGTGCCAGCAGTTATGGGGCGGGCGAGCAGTACTTC
TRBJ2-1 NA TRBV7-2 TRBD2 CASSPGLAGVTYNEQFF TGTGCCAGCAGCCCGGGACTAGCGGGGGTAACCTACAATGAGCAGTTCTTC
TRBJ2-6 many TRBV5-1 NA CASSIAMSSGANVLTF TGCGCCAGCAGCATAGCGATGAGCTCTGGGGCCAACGTCCTGACTTTC
TRBJ2-7 many TRBV7-9 NA CASSSNLKYEQYF TGTGCCAGCAGCTCTAATCTAAAATACGAGCAGTACTTC
TRBJ2-7 medium-sized TRBV10-2 NA CASSELVSYEQYF TGCGCCAGCAGTGAACTCGTTTCCTACGAGCAGTACTTC
TRBJ1-4 few TRBV4-3 NA CASSQDLGEKLFF TGCGCCAGCAGCCAAGATCTTGGTGAAAAACTGTTTTTT